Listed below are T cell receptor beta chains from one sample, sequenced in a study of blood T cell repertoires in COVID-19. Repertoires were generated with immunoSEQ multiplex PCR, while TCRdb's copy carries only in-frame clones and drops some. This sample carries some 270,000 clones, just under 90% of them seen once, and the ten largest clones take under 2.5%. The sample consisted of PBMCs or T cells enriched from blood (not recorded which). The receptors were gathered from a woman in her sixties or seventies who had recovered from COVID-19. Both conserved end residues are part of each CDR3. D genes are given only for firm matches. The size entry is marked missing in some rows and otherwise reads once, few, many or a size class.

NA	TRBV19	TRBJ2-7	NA	TGTGCCAGTAGTAGAGACAGAGGCGACGAGCAGTACTTC	CASSRDRGDEQYF
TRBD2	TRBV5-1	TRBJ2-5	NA	TGCGCCAGCAGCTCCCTCCCTAGCGGGGGGGCAGAGACCCAGTACTTC	CASSSLPSGGAETQYF
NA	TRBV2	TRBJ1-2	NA	TGTGCCAGCAGGCGTACGGAGGCCCGGGGCTACACCTTC	CASRRTEARGYTF
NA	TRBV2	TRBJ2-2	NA	TGTGCCAGCAGTGAATATCGGGGTAGTATTACCGGGGAGCTGTTTTTT	CASSEYRGSITGELFF
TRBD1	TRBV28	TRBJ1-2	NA	TGCCTGACAGGGGCTAACTATGGCTACACCTTC	CLTGANYGYTF
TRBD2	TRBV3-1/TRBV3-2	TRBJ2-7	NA	TGTGCCAGCAGCCAGCGGGAGTTATCCTACGAGCAGTACTTC	CASSQRELSYEQYF
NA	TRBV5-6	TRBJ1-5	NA	TGTGCCAGCAGCTTGGCCCAGGCCCCCCATCAGCCCCAGCATTTT	CASSLAQAPHQPQHF
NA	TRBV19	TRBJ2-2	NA	TGTGCCAGTAGTATCTCCCTCGCTAGTCCGAACACCGGGGAGCTGTTTTTT	CASSISLASPNTGELFF
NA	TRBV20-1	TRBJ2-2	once	TGCAGTGCTAGTTTACAAATGAACACCGGGGAGCTGTTTTTT	CSASLQMNTGELFF
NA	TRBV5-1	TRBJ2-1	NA	TGCGCCAGCAGCTTGGACAGCTACTCCTACAATGAGCAGTTCTTC	CASSLDSYSYNEQFF
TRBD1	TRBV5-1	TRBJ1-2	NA	TGCGCCAGCAGGACAGGGGGCCTTGGCTACACCTTC	CASRTGGLGYTF